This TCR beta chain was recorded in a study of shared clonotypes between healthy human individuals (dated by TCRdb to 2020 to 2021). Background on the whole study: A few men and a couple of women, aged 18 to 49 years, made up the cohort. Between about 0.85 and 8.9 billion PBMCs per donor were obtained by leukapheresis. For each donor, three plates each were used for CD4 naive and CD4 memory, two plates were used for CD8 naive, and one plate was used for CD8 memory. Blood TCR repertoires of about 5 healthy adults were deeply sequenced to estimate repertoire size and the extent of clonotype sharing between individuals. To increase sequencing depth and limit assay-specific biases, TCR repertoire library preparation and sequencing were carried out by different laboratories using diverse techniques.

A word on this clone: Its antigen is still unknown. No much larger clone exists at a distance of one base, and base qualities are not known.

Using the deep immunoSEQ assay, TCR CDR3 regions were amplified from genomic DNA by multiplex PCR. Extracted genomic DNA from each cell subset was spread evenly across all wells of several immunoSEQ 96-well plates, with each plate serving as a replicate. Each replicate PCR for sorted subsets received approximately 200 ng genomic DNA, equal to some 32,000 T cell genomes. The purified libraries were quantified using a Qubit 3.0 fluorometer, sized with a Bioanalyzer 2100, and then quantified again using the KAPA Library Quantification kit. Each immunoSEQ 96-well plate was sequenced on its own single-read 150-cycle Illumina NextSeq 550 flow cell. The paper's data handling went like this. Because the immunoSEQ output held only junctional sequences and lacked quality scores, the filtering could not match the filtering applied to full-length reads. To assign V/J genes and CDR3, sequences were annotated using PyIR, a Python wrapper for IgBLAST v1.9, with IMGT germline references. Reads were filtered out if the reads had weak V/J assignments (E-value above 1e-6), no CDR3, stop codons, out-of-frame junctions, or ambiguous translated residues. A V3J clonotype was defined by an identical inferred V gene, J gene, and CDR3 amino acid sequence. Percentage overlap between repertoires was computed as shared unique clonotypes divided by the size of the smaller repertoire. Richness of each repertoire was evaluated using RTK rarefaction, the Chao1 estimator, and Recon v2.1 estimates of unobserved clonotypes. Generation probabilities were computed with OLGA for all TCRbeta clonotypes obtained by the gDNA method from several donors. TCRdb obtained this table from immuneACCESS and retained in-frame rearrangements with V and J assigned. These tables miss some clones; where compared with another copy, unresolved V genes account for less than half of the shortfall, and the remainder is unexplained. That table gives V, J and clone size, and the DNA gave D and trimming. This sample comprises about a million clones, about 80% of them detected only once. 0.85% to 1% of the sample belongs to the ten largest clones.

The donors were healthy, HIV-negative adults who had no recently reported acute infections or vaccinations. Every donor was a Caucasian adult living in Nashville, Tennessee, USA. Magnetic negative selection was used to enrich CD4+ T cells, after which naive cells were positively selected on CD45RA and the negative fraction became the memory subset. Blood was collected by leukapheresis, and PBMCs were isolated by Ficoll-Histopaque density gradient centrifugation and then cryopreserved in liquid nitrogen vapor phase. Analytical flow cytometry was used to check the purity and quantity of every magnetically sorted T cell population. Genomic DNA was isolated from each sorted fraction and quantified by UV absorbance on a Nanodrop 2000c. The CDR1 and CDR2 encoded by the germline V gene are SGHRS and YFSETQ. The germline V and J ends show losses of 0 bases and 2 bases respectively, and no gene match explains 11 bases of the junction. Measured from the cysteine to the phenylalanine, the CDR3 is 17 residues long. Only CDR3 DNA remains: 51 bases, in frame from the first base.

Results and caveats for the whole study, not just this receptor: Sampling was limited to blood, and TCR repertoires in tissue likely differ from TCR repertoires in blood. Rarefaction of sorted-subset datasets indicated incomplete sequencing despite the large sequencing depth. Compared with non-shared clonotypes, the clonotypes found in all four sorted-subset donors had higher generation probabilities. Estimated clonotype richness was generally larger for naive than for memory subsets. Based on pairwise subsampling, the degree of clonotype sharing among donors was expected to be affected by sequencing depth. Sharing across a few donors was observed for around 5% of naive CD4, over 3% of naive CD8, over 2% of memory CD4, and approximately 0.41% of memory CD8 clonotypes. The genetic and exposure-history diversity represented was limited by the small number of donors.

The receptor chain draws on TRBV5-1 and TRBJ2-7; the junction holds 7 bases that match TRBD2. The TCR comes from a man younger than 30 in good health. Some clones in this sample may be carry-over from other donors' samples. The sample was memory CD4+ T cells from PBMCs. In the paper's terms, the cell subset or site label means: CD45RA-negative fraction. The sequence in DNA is TGCGCCAGCAGCTTGGAGGTCGGCGGGAGAGTCCCCTACGAGCAGTACTTC. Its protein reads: CASSLEVGGRVPYEQYF.